This T cell receptor (beta chain) was retrieved from a study of post-analysis software for immune sequencing data. Study results and caveats: People with multiple sclerosis had a significantly lower normalized Chao1 diversity than controls did. About five TRBV segments, including TRBV5-6, TRBV5-1 and TRBV20-1, were more frequent in patients than controls.

This CDR3 has 17 amino acids. V was clipped by 0 bases and J by 9 bases; unmatched bases: 13. Germline loops: CDR1 SGHTA, CDR2 FQGNSA. Turning to this clonotype: The antigen remains undetermined.

Unique molecular identifiers were carried by the TCR beta cDNA libraries. In TCRdb, the PCR reads were re-called with MiXCR into one record per CDR3 protein. The sample yields fewer than 600,000 distinct CDR3 sequences, under 55% seen once. The sample comprised blood. V and J are TRBV7-2 and TRBJ2-1; 8 bases align to TRBD1. The TCR originated in a girl aged 10 to 17 with multiple sclerosis. The CDR3, as DNA: TGTGCCAGCAGCTTAGCAGTGCCGGGGGCAGGGGGCGCTGAGCAGTTCTTC. Protein product: CASSLAVPGAGGAEQFF.